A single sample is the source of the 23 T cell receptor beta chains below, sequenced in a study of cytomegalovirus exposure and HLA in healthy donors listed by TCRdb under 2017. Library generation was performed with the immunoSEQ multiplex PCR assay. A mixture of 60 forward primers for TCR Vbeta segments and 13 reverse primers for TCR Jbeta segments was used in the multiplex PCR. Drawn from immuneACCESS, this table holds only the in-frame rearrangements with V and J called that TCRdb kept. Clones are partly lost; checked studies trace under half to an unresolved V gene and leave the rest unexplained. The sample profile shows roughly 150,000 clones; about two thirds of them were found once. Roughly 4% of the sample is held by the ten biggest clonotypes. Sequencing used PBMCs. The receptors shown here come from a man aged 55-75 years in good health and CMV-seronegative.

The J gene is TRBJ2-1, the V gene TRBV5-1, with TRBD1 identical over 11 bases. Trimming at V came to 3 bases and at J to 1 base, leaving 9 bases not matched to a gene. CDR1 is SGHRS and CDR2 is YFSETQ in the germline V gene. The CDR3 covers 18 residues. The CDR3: CASSSPGQGARSYNEQFF. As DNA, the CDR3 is TGCGCCAGCAGCTCCCCCGGACAGGGGGCTCGGTCCTACAATGAGCAGTTCTTC.

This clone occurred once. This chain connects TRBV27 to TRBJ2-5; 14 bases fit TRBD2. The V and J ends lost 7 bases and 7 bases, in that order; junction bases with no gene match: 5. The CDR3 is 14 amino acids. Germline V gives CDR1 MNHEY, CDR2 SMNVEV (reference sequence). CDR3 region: CASTPGLAGATQYF. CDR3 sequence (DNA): TGTGCCAGCACCCCGGGACTAGCGGGAGCGACCCAGTACTTC.

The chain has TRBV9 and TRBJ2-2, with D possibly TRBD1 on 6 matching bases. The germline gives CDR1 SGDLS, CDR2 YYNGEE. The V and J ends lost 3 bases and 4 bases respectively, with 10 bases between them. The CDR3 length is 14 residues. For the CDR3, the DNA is TGTGCCAGCAGCGCGGGACACCCCACCGGGGAGCTGTTTTTT. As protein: CASSAGHPTGELFF.

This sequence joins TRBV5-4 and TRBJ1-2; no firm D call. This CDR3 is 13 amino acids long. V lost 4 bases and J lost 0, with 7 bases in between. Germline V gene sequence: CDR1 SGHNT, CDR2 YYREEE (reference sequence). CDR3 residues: CASSPPANYGYTF. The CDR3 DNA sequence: TGTGCCAGCAGCCCCCCCGCTAACTATGGCTACACCTTC.

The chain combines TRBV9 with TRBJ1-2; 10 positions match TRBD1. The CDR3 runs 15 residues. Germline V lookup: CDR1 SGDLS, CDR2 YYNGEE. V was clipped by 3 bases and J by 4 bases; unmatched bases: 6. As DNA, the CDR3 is TGTGCCAGCAGCGAGTGGGACAGGGGTCCCTATGGCTACACCTTC. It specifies CASSEWDRGPYGYTF. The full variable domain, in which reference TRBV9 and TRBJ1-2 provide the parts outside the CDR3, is DSGVTQTPKHLITATGQRVTLRCSPRSGDLSVYWYQQSLDQGLQFLIQYYNGEERAKGNILERFSAQQFPDLHSELNLSSLELGDSALYFCASSEWDRGPYGYTFGSGTRLTVV.

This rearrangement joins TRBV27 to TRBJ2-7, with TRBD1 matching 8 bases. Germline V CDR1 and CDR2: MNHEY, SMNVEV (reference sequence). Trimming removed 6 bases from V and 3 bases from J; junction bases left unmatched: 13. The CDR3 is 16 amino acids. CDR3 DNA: TGTGCCAGCAGCACTAGGCCCGGACAGGGTGGCTACGAGCAGTACTTC. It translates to CASSTRPGQGGYEQYF.

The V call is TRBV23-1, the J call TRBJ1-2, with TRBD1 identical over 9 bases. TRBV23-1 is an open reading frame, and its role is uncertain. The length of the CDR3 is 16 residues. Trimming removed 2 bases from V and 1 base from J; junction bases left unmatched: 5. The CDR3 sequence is CASSQTKGQGNYGYTF. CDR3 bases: TGCGCCAGCAGTCAAACCAAGGGACAGGGTAACTATGGCTACACCTTC.

The CDR3 is CAWTTGKGQPQHF. In DNA, the CDR3 is TGTGCCTGGACGACAGGGAAGGGGCAGCCCCAGCATTTT. This chain connects TRBV30 to TRBJ1-5; the match to TRBD1 covers 7 bases. V shed 4 bases, J shed 7 bases, and the junction held 7 bases outside the gene matches. Germline V gene lookup returns CDR1 GTSNPN and CDR2 SVGIG (reference sequence). The CDR3 consists of 13 residues.

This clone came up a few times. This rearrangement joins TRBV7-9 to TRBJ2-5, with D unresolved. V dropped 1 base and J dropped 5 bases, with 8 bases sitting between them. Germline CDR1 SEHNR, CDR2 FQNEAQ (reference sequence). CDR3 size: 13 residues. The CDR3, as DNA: TGTGCCAGCAGCTTAGGAGGTTGGGAGACCCAGTACTTC. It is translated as CASSLGGWETQYF. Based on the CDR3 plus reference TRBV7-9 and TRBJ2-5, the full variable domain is DTGVSQNPRHKITKRGQNVTFRCDPISEHNRLYWYRQTLGQGPEFLTYFQNEAQLEKSRLLSDRFSAERPKGSFSTLEIQRTEQGDSAMYLCASSLGGWETQYFGPGTRLLVL.

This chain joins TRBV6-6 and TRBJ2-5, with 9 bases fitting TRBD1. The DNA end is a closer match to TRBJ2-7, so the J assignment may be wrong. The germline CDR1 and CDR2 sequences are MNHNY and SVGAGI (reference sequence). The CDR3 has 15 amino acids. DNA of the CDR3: TGTGCCAGCAGTTCTGCCCGGACAGGGGTCTACGAGCAGTACTTC. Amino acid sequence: CASSSARTGVYEQYF.

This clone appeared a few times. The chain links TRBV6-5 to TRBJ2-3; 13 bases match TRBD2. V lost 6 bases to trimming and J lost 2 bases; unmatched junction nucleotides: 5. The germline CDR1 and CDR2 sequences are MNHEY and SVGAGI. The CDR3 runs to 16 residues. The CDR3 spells CASSYGTSGTTDTQYF. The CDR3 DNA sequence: TGTGCCAGCAGCTACGGGACTAGCGGGACCACAGATACGCAGTATTTT.

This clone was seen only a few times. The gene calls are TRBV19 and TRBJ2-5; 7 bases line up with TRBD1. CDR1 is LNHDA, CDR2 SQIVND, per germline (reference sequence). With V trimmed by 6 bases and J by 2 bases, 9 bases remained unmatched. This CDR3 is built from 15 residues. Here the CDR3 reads CASSAPGTAQETQYF. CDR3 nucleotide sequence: TGTGCCAGTAGCGCTCCCGGGACAGCTCAAGAGACCCAGTACTTC.

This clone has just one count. The CDR3 here is CAWNGRGTGELFF. In DNA, the CDR3 is TGTGCCTGGAACGGGCGGGGCACCGGGGAGCTGTTTTTT. V usage is TRBV30 and J usage is TRBJ2-2; a possible D gene is TRBD2 (6 bases). The germline gives CDR1 GTSNPN, CDR2 SVGIG (reference sequence). V dropped 4 bases and J dropped 4 bases, with 10 bases sitting between them. The CDR3 spans 13 residues.

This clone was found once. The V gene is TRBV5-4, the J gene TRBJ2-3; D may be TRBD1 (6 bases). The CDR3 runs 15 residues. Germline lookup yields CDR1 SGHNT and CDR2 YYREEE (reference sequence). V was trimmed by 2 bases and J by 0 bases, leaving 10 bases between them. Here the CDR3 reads CASSFQGSSTDTQYF. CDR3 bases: TGTGCCAGCAGCTTCCAGGGGTCTAGCACAGATACGCAGTATTTT.

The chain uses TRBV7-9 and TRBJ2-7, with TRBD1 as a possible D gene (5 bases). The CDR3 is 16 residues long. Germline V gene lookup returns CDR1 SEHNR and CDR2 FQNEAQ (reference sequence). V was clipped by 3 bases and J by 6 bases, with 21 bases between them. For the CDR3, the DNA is TGTGCCAGCAGCTTCTCAGGCCGCCAGGGTCGTACCGAGCAGTACTTC. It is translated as CASSFSGRQGRTEQYF.

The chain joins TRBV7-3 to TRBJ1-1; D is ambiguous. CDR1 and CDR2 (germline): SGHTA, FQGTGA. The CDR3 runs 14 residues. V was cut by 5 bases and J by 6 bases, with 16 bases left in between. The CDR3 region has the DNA TGTGCCAGCAGCCTTAACGGGGAAGGGCCTGAAGCTTTCTTT. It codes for CASSLNGEGPEAFF. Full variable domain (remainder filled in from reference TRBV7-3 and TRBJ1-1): GAGVSQTPSNKVTEKGKYVELRCDPISGHTALYWYRQSLGQGPEFLIYFQGTGAADDSGLPNDRFFAVRPEGSVSTLKIQRTERGDSAVYLCASSLNGEGPEAFFGQGTRLTVV.

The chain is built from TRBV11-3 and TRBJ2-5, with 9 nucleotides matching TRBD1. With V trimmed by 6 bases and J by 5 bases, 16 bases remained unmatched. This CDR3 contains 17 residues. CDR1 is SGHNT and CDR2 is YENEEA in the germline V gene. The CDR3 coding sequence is TGTGCCAGCAGTCAAACAGGGGGCGCAGGCCTCGGGGAGACCCAGTACTTC. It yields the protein CASSQTGGAGLGETQYF.

The CDR3 coding sequence is TGTGCCTGGAGTTCGAGGGGGGAAAAACTGTTTTTT. Its protein product is CAWSSRGEKLFF. The chain uses TRBV30 and TRBJ1-4; a possible D gene is TRBD1 (6 bases). Looked up from germline, CDR1 is GTSNPN and CDR2 is SVGIG (reference sequence). The V end was cut by 2 bases, the J end by 8 bases, with 9 bases between. The length of the CDR3 is 12 residues.

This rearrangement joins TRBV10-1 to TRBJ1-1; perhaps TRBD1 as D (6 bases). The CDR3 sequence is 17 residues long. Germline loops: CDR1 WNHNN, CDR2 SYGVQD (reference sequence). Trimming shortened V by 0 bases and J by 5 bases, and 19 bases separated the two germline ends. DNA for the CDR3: TGCGCCAGCAGTGAGTCGCCCCGGGACACCCAAGGTACTGAAGCTTTCTTT. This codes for CASSESPRDTQGTEAFF.

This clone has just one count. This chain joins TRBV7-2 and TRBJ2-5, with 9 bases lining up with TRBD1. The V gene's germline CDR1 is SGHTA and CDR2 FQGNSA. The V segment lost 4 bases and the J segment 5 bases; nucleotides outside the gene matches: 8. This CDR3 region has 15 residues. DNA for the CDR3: TGTGCCAGCAGCTCACGACAGGGGGGGGAGGAGACCCAGTACTTC. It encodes CASSSRQGGEETQYF.

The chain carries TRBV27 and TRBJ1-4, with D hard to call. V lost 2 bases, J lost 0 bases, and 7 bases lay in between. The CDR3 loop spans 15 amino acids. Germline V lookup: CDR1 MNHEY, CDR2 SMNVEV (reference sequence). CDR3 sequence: CASSLQRATNEKLFF. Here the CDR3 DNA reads TGTGCCAGCAGTTTACAGCGTGCAACTAATGAAAAACTGTTTTTT.

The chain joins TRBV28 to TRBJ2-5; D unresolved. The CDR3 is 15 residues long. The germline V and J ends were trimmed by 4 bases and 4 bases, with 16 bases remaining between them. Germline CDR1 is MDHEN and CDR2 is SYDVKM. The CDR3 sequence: CASSSRLAVGETQYF. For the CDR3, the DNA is TGTGCCAGCAGTTCAAGACTCGCCGTGGGAGAGACCCAGTACTTC.

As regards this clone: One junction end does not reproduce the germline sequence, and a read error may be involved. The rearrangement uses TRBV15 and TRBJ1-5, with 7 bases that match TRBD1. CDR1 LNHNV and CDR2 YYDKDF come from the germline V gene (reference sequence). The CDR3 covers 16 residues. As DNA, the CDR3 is TGTGCCACCAGCAGAGGTGGGACAGTTAGCAATCGGCCCCAGCATTTT. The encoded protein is CATSRGGTVSNRPQHF.